This T cell receptor beta chain was sequenced in a study of OX40 agonist ivuxolimab in advanced cancers. The V gene's germline CDR1 is ENHRY and CDR2 SYGVKD. The CDR3 is 14 residues long. Between the trimmed V and J ends, which lost 10 bases and 3 bases, there was a span of 16 bases. Only in-frame clones appear in the TCRdb table, and some are missing; sequencing was by immunoSEQ multiplex PCR. The data contain about 62,000 clones, more than 65% of them singletons. The TCR comes from an adult with an advanced solid tumor such as melanoma, head and neck, liver or kidney cancer. The specimen comprised CD4+ or CD8+ T cells sorted from blood, sampled in a trial of the OX40 agonist ivuxolimab. The chain employs TRBV10-3 and TRBJ1-5; possibly TRBD1 for D (5 bases). Here the CDR3 reads CATALGGDNQPQHF. As DNA, the CDR3 is TGTGCCACAGCATTAGGAGGGGACAATCAGCCCCAGCATTTT.